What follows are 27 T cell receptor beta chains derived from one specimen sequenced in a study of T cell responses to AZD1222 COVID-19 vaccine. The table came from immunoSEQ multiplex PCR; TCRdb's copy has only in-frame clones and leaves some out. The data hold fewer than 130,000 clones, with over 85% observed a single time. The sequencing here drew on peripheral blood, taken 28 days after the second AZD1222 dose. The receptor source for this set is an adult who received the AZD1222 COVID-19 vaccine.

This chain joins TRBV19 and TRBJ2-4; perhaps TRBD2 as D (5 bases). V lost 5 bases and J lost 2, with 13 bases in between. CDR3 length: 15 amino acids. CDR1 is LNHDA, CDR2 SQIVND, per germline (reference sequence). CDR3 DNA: TGTGCCAGTAGTTCACCTGCGGGCTCCAAAAACATTCAGTACTTC. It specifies CASSSPAGSKNIQYF.

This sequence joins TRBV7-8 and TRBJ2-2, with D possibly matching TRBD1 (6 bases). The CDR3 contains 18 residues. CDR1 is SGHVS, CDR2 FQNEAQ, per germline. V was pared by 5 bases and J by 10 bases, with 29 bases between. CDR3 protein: CASSPHLGFVEQGAELFF. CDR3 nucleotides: TGTGCCAGCAGCCCTCATTTGGGGTTTGTGGAACAGGGCGCGGAGCTGTTTTTT.

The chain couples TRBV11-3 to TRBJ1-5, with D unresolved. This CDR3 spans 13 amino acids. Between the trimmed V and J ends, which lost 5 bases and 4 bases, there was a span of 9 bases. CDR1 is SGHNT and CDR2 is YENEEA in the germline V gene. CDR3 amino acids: CASSMTGNQPQHF. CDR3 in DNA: TGTGCCAGCAGCATGACGGGTAATCAGCCCCAGCATTTT. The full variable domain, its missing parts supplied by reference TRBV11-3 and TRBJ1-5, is EAGVVQSPRYKIIEKKQPVAFWCNPISGHNTLYWYLQNLGQGPELLIRYENEEAVDDSQLPKDRFSAERLKGVDSTLKIQPAELGDSAVYLCASSMTGNQPQHFGDGTRLSIL.

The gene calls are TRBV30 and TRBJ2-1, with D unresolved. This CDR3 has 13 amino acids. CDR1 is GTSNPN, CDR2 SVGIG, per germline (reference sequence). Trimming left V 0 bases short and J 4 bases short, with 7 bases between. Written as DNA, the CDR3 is TGTGCCTGGAGTGTACGCTGGTACAATGAGCAGTTCTTC. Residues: CAWSVRWYNEQFF. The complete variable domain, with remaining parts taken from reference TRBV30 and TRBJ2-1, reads SQTIHQWPATLVQPVGSPLSLECTVEGTSNPNLYWYRQAAGRGLQLLFYSVGIGQISSEVPQNLSASRPQDRQFILSSKKLLLSDSGFYLCAWSVRWYNEQFFGPGTRLTVL.

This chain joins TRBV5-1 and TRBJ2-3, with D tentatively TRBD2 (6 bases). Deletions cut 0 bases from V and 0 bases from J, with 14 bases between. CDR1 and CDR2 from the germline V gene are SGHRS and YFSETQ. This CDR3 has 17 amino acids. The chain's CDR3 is CASSLAAGLGSTDTQYF. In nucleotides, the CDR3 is TGCGCCAGCAGCTTGGCAGCGGGCTTAGGTAGCACAGATACGCAGTATTTT.

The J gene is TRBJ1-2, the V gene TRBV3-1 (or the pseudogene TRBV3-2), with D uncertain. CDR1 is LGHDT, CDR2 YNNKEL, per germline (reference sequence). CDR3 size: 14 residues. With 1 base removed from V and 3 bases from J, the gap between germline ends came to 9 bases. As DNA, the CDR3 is TGTGCCAGCAGCCAAGGGACCGGGGACTATGGCTACACCTTC. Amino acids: CASSQGTGDYGYTF.

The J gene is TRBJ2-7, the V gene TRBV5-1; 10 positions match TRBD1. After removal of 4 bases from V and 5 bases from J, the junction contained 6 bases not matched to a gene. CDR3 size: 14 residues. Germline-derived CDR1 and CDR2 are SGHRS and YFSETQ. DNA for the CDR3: TGCGCCAGCAGCATAACCGGGACAGGGGACGAGCAGTACTTC. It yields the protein CASSITGTGDEQYF.

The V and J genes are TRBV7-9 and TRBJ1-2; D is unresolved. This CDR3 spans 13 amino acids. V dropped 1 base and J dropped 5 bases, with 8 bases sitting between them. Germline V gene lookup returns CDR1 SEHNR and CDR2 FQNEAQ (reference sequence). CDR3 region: CASSLGSGYGYTF. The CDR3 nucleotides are TGTGCCAGCAGCTTAGGCAGTGGGTATGGCTACACCTTC.

CDR3 sequence reads: CASRSTGGDEQFF. CDR3 nucleotide sequence: TGTGCCAGCAGGAGTACCGGGGGCGATGAGCAGTTCTTC. The gene calls are TRBV6-5 and TRBJ2-1, with D tentatively TRBD1 or TRBD2 (6 bases each). The V and J ends lost 6 bases and 8 bases respectively, with 14 bases between them. The CDR3 is 13 residues long. CDR1 and CDR2 from the germline V gene are MNHEY and SVGAGI.

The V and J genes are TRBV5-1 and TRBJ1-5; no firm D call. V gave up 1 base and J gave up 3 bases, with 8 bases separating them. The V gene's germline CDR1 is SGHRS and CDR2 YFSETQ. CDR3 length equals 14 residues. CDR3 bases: TGCGCCAGCAGCTTGTCAGGAGTCAATCAGCCCCAGCATTTT. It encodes CASSLSGVNQPQHF.

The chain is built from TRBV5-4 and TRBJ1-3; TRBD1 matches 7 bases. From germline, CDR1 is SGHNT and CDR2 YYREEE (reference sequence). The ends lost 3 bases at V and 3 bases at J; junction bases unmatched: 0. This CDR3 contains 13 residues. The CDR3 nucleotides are TGTGCCAGCAGCTGGACAGGTGGAAACACCATATATTTT. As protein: CASSWTGGNTIYF.

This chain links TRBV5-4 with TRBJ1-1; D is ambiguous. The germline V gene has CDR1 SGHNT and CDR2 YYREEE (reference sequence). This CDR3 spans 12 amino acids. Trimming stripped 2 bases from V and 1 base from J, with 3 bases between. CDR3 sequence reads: CASSFANTEAFF. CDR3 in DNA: TGTGCCAGCAGCTTTGCGAACACTGAAGCTTTCTTT.

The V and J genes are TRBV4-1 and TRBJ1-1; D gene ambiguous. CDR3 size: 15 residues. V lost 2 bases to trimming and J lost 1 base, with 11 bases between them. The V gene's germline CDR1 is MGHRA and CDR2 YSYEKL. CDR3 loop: CASSQIGTRNTEAFF. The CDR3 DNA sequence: TGCGCCAGCAGCCAAATCGGCACCCGGAACACTGAAGCTTTCTTT.

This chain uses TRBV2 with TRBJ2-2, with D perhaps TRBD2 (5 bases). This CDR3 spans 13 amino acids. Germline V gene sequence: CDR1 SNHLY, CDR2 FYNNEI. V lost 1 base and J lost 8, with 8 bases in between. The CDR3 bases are TGTGCCAGCAGTGAAGTAGGCGGGGGGGAGCTGTTTTTT. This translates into CASSEVGGGELFF.

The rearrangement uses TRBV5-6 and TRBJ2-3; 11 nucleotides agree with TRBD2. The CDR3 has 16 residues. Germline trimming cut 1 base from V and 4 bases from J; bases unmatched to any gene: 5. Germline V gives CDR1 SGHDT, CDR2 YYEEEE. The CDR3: CASSLRLAGRSDTQYF. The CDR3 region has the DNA TGTGCCAGCAGCTTGAGACTAGCGGGACGCTCAGATACGCAGTATTTT.

CDR3 loop: CASSQGTIPYGYTF. The CDR3 coding sequence is TGTGCCAGCAGCCAAGGTACCATTCCCTATGGCTACACCTTC. The chain uses TRBV3-1 (or the pseudogene TRBV3-2) and TRBJ1-2; D gene unclear. The V and J ends lost 1 base and 4 bases respectively, with 10 bases between them. The CDR3 has 14 amino acids. Germline V gives CDR1 LGHDT, CDR2 YNNKEL (reference sequence).

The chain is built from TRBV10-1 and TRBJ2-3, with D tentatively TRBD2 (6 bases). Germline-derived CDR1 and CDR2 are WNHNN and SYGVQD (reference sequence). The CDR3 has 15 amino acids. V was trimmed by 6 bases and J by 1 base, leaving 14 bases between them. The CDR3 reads CASSPLPGGTDTQYF. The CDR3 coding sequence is TGCGCCAGCAGCCCCCTCCCGGGGGGCACAGATACGCAGTATTTT.

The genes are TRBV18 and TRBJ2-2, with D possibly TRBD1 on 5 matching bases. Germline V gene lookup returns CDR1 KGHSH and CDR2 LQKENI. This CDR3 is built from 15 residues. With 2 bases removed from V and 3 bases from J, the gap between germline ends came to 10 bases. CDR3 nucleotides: TGTGCCAGCTCACCATCACAGGCCTACACCGGGGAGCTGTTTTTT. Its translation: CASSPSQAYTGELFF.

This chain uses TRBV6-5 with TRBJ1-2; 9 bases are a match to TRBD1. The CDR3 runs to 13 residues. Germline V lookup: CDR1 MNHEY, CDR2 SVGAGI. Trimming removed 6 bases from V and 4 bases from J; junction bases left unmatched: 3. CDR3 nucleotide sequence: TGTGCCAGCAGGACAGGGGGAAGCTATGGCTACACCTTC. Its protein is CASRTGGSYGYTF.

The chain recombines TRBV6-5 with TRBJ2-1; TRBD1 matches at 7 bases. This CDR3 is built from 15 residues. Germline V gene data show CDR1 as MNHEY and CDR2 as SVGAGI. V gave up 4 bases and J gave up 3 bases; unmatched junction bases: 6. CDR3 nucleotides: TGTGCCAGCAGTTCGGGACAGTGGGTCTACAATGAGCAGTTCTTC. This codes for CASSSGQWVYNEQFF.

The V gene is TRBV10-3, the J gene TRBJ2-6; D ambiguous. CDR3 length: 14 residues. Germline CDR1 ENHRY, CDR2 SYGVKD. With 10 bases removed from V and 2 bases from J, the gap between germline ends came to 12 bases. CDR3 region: CATQTPAGANVLTF. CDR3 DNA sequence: TGTGCCACCCAAACCCCGGCTGGGGCCAACGTCCTGACTTTC.

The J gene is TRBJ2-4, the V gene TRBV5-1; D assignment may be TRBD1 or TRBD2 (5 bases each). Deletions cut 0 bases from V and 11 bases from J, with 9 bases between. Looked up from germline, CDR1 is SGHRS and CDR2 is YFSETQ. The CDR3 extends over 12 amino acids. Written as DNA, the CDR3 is TGCGCCAGCAGCTTGGCCGGGACGGTTCAGTACTTC. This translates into CASSLAGTVQYF.

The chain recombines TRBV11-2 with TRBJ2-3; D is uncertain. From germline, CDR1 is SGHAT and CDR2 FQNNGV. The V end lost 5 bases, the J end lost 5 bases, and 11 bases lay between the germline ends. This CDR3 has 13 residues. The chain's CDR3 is CASSPMAGDTQYF. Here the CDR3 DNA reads TGTGCCAGCAGCCCCATGGCCGGAGATACGCAGTATTTT.

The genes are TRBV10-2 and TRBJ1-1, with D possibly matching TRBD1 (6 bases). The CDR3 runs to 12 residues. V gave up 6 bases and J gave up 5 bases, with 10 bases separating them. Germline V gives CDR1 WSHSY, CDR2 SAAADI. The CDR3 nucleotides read TGCGCCAGCAGAGGGGGGGGAACTGAAGCTTTCTTT. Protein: CASRGGGTEAFF.

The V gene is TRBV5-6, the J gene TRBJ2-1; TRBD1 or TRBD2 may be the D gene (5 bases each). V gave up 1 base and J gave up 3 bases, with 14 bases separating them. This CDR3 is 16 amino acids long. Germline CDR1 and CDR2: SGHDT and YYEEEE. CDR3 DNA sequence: TGTGCCAGCAGCTTGTGGACTCTTGGGGGCTACAATGAGCAGTTCTTC. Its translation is CASSLWTLGGYNEQFF.

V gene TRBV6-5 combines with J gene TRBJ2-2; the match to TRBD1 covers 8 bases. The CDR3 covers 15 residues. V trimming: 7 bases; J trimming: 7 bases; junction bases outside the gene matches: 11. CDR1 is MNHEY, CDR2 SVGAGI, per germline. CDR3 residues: CASNGLTGDGGELFF. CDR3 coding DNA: TGTGCCAGCAACGGACTGACAGGGGACGGCGGGGAGCTGTTTTTT.

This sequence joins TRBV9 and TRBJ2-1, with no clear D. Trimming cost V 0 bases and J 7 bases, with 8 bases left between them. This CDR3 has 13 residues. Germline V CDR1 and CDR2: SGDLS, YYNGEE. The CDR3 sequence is CASSVAHTNEQFF. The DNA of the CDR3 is TGTGCCAGCAGCGTAGCTCACACTAATGAGCAGTTCTTC.